The 10 T cell receptor beta chains reported below all come from one sample, sequenced in a study of cytomegalovirus exposure and HLA in healthy donors. With 60 Vbeta and 13 Jbeta primers, the PCR was carried out. Only in-frame clones appear in the TCRdb table, and some are missing; sequencing was by immunoSEQ multiplex PCR. This sample has 100,000 to 120,000 clones, with over 60% found just once. Sequencing was done on a sample of PBMCs. These receptors originate from a woman aged 60 to 75 in good health and CMV-seropositive.

A note on this clone: At one of its ends the junction is not consistent with the germline gene, which may arise from a read error. The chain employs TRBV4-1 and TRBJ2-7; 10 nucleotides agree with TRBD2. Germline-derived CDR1 and CDR2 are MGHRA and YSYEKL. The CDR3 has 14 residues. The CDR3 sequence: CASSQKLAGATQYF. The CDR3 DNA reads TGTGCCAGCAGCCAAAAGCTAGCGGGGGCAACGCAGTACTTC.

This chain connects TRBV7-8 to TRBJ1-1, with TRBD1 identical over 7 bases. This CDR3 has 15 amino acids. Germline CDR1 and CDR2: SGHVS and FQNEAQ. V shed 5 bases, J shed 5 bases, and the junction held 11 bases outside the gene matches. CDR3 coding DNA: TGTGCCAGCAGCCGCCTCAGGGGGTCGGGGACTGAAGCTTTCTTT. Encoded protein: CASSRLRGSGTEAFF. Combining the CDR3 with reference TRBV7-8 and TRBJ1-1 gives the whole variable domain GAGVSQSPRYKVAKRGQDVALRCDPISGHVSLFWYQQALGQGPEFLTYFQNEAQLDKSGLPSDRFFAERPEGSVSTLKIQRTQQEDSAVYLCASSRLRGSGTEAFFGQGTRLTVV.

This sequence joins TRBV11-2 and TRBJ2-7; possibly TRBD2 for D (6 bases). The germline V and J ends were trimmed by 5 bases and 0 bases, with 11 bases remaining between them. The germline V gene encodes CDR1 SGHAT and CDR2 FQNNGV. There are 14 residues in the CDR3. CDR3 in DNA: TGTGCCAGCAGCCAAGGAGGGAGCTCCTACGAGCAGTACTTC. It specifies CASSQGGSSYEQYF.

This chain connects TRBV27 to TRBJ2-3; 8 bases are shared with TRBD2. V lost 3 bases and J lost 1; bases outside the gene matches: 6. Germline lookup yields CDR1 MNHEY and CDR2 SMNVEV (reference sequence). The CDR3 runs 16 residues. The CDR3 spells CASSFRPSGRTDTQYF. The CDR3 DNA sequence: TGTGCCAGCAGTTTTCGGCCTAGCGGGCGCACAGATACGCAGTATTTT.

The V and J genes are TRBV5-4 and TRBJ2-5, with D possibly TRBD1 on 6 matching bases. Germline V gene lookup returns CDR1 SGHNT and CDR2 YYREEE (reference sequence). The ends were cut back, 4 bases at V and 5 bases at J, with 15 bases in the middle. The CDR3 extends over 14 amino acids. The CDR3 here is CASSVQGTSETQYF. DNA of the CDR3: TGTGCCAGCAGCGTACAGGGTACTTCCGAGACCCAGTACTTC.

The sample holds one count of this clone. The chain employs TRBV28 and TRBJ1-2, with 12 bases lining up with TRBD1. Germline CDR1 is MDHEN and CDR2 is SYDVKM. The CDR3 is 15 residues long. Unmatched junction bases numbered 7, after V lost 11 bases and J lost 0 bases. CDR3 in amino acids: CALRDRGPSNYGYTF. The CDR3 region has the DNA TGTGCCCTAAGGGACAGGGGGCCTTCTAACTATGGCTACACCTTC.

The rearrangement joins TRBV5-4 to TRBJ2-3; 13 bases align to TRBD2. After removal of 5 bases from V and 5 bases from J, the junction contained 14 bases not matched to a gene. The CDR3 runs 18 residues. Germline V gene data show CDR1 as SGHNT and CDR2 as YYREEE (reference sequence). The CDR3 is CASSRVVIGTSGVDTQYF. The DNA for the CDR3 is TGTGCCAGCAGTCGGGTGGTAATCGGGACTAGCGGGGTAGATACGCAGTATTTT.

The rearrangement links TRBV10-3 to TRBJ1-2; no clear D gene. This CDR3 spans 13 amino acids. Germline V gene lookup returns CDR1 ENHRY and CDR2 SYGVKD. The V gene lost 5 bases and the J gene lost 3 bases, with 10 bases spanning the gap. The CDR3 spells CAISPDEDYGYTF. CDR3 in DNA: TGTGCCATCAGTCCCGACGAGGACTATGGCTACACCTTC.

This chain links TRBV27 with TRBJ1-2; maybe TRBD1 (5 bases). This CDR3 region has 15 residues. CDR1 and CDR2 from the germline V gene are MNHEY and SMNVEV (reference sequence). Deletions cut 5 bases from V and 7 bases from J, with 20 bases between. CDR3 sequence (DNA): TGTGCCAGCAGTCCATTGCGGGCGGGGGAAGGTGGCTACACCTTC. It is translated as CASSPLRAGEGGYTF.

V gene TRBV7-8 combines with J gene TRBJ1-4; TRBD1 agrees at 9 bases. Trimming took 5 bases from V and 3 from J; bases not matched to a gene: 4. This CDR3 contains 15 residues. CDR1 and CDR2 (germline): SGHVS, FQNEAQ. CDR3 sequence reads: CASSRDRGSNEKLFF. The CDR3 bases are TGTGCCAGCAGCCGTGACAGGGGGTCTAATGAAAAACTGTTTTTT. Together with reference TRBV7-8 and TRBJ1-4, the CDR3 gives the full variable domain: GAGVSQSPRYKVAKRGQDVALRCDPISGHVSLFWYQQALGQGPEFLTYFQNEAQLDKSGLPSDRFFAERPEGSVSTLKIQRTQQEDSAVYLCASSRDRGSNEKLFFGSGTQLSVL.